Listed below are T cell receptor beta chains from one sample, sequenced in a study of T cells after yellow fever vaccination. TCRdb re-analysed the 5' RACE reads in MiXCR, keeping a single row per CDR3 protein. The sample has some 110,000 distinct CDR3 sequences, 8.4% seen once. The sequencing used CD8+ T cells sorted from PBMCs, collected 45 days after the yellow fever booster vaccination. The source is a man in his thirties or forties who received the YFV17D yellow fever vaccine. Each CDR3 is given with its conserved first and last residue. The D gene is left open where the match is weak. Clone size is stated in some rows and not others, as once, few, many or a class when expanded.

v_call	j_call	d_call	clone_size	cdr3_nt	cdr3_aa
TRBV27	TRBJ2-7	TRBD1	many	TGTGCCAGCGGGCGAATCCGGGACAGGGAGGGTGAGCAGTACTTC	CASGRIRDREGEQYF
TRBV29-1	TRBJ2-7	.	many	TGCAGCGTTGGACAGAATTCCTACGAGCAGTACTTC	CSVGQNSYEQYF
TRBV12-3/TRBV12-4	TRBJ2-2	TRBD2	.	TGTGCCAGCAGTTTTCACGCGGGAGGGTATACCGGGGAGCTGTTTTTT	CASSFHAGGYTGELFF
TRBV4-3	TRBJ1-4	TRBD1	many	TGCGCCAGCAGCCAAGATCCGGCAGGGGGTAGGAATGAAAAACTGTTTTTT	CASSQDPAGGRNEKLFF
TRBV29-1	TRBJ2-4	.	.	TGCAGTCCCATGAAGGGCATCTCTAAGTACTTC	CSPMKGISKYF
TRBV4-3	TRBJ1-5	.	many	TGCGCCAGCAGCCAAGAGACGCGAAGCAATCAGCCCCAGCATTTT	CASSQETRSNQPQHF
TRBV7-9	TRBJ1-5	.	many	TGTGCCAGCAGCCAAAGCGAGGGCAATCAGCCCCAGCATTTT	CASSQSEGNQPQHF
TRBV29-1	TRBJ2-7	TRBD1	many	TGCAGCGTTGAAGGGACAGGGAACTCATACGAGCAGTACTTC	CSVEGTGNSYEQYF
TRBV20-1	TRBJ1-2	.	many	TGCAGTGCCCTGAGACCTAACTATGGCTACACCTTC	CSALRPNYGYTF
TRBV3-1	TRBJ2-5	.	.	TGTGCCAGCAGCCAAGAAAAAGAAAAAGAGACCCAGTACTTC	CASSQEKEKETQYF
TRBV7-6	TRBJ2-1	TRBD2	many	TGTGCCAGCAGCCCCAGCGGGAGGGCCTCCCATGAGCAGTTCTTC	CASSPSGRASHEQFF
TRBV6-2/TRBV6-3	TRBJ2-1	TRBD1	.	TGTGCCAGCAGTTATCGGGGACAGCGAACCTACAATGAGCAGTTCTTC	CASSYRGQRTYNEQFF
TRBV20-1	TRBJ2-5	.	many	TGCAGTGCCGGATGGGGCGGTGGGGAGACCCAGTACTTC	CSAGWGGGETQYF
TRBV12-3/TRBV12-4	TRBJ2-3	TRBD2	many	TGTGCCAGCAGTCCCACCCTGACTAGCGGGAGTGCTGATACGCAGTATTTT	CASSPTLTSGSADTQYF
TRBV11-2	TRBJ2-5	TRBD2	once	TGTGCCAGCAGCTTAGTTCCAGCGGGAGTCCTAGAGACCCAGTACTTC	CASSLVPAGVLETQYF
TRBV7-2	TRBJ2-1	.	many	TGTGCCAGCAGCTTGCCCCCAGGGGATGAGCAGTTCTTC	CASSLPPGDEQFF
TRBV12-3/TRBV12-4	TRBJ2-1	.	many	TGTGCCAGCAGTTTCGCGGGGAAGGAGCAGTTCTTC	CASSFAGKEQFF
TRBV6-1	TRBJ2-2	.	many	TGTGCCAGCAGGGGAGAAGCCGGGACCGGGGAGCTGTTTTTT	CASRGEAGTGELFF
TRBV4-3	TRBJ2-7	.	many	TGCGCCAGCAGCCAGTCAGTTAGTGGGGCCAGCGGCTACGAGCAGTACTTC	CASSQSVSGASGYEQYF
TRBV6-1	TRBJ2-7	.	.	TGTGCCAGCAGTGAAAGTTTTGGGTCTAGTGGCTCCTACGAGCAGTACTTC	CASSESFGSSGSYEQYF
TRBV7-9	TRBJ2-3	.	.	TGTGCCAGCAGCTTTTCTTGGGGCACAGATACGCAGTATTTT	CASSFSWGTDTQYF
TRBV28	TRBJ2-7	TRBD2	few	TGTGCCAGCAGTCCACTAGCGGGAGAGTCCCACGAGCAGTACTTC	CASSPLAGESHEQYF
TRBV20-1	TRBJ2-5	.	.	TGCAGTGCTAGAATCGACCATGTGAGAGACGAGACCCAGTACTTC	CSARIDHVRDETQYF
TRBV7-9	TRBJ2-2	.	.	TGTGCCAGCAGCCGCGGACTCAGCGGGGAGCTGTTTTTT	CASSRGLSGELFF
TRBV5-1	TRBJ1-1	.	few	TGCGCCAGCAGCTTGGGGTGGGGTACGGGGAACACTGAAGCTTTCTTT	CASSLGWGTGNTEAFF
TRBV27	TRBJ1-4	.	many	TGTGCCAGCAGTGGGTGGGGGGGTGAAAAACTGTTTTTT	CASSGWGGEKLFF
TRBV29-1	TRBJ1-2	.	.	TGCAGCGCCCCCGATAACTCGGGTGGCTACACCTTC	CSAPDNSGGYTF
TRBV12-3/TRBV12-4	TRBJ2-1	.	many	TGTGCCAGCAGTTCCCTAGAGGGGCGGTACAATGAGCAGTTCTTC	CASSSLEGRYNEQFF
TRBV27	TRBJ2-7	.	many	TGTGCCAGCAGGCCGGGACCGCAAGGAGAGTACTTC	CASRPGPQGEYF
TRBV5-1	TRBJ2-3	.	many	TGCGCCAGCAGCTGGCAGGGAACCCAATCCACAGATACGCAGTATTTT	CASSWQGTQSTDTQYF
TRBV5-1	TRBJ2-3	.	many	TGCGCCAGCAGCTTGGTTTTCGGGAACGAGACAGGCCCCTTTTTCACAGATACGCAGTATTTT	CASSLVFGNETGPFFTDTQYF
TRBV9	TRBJ2-1	TRBD2	many	TGTGCCAGCACCCCAGCGGGAGGGCCATATGAGCAGTTCTTC	CASTPAGGPYEQFF
TRBV12-3/TRBV12-4	TRBJ2-1	.	few	TGTGCCAGCAGTGATCAGGATGAGCAGTTCTTC	CASSDQDEQFF
TRBV18	TRBJ2-7	.	few	TGTGCCAGCTCACCACCGGGGGGTCTAGACGAGCAGTACTTC	CASSPPGGLDEQYF
TRBV5-1	TRBJ2-1	.	many	TGCGCCAGCAGCCCGGAAAACAATGAGCAGTTCTTC	CASSPENNEQFF
TRBV4-3	TRBJ1-1	.	many	TGCGCCAGCAGCCAAAGAGAGTCCAGCCTGGAAGCTTTCTTT	CASSQRESSLEAFF
TRBV4-3	TRBJ2-7	.	many	TGCGCCAGCAGCCAAGACGATTCAGGACACCCTTCCTACGAGCAGTACTTC	CASSQDDSGHPSYEQYF
TRBV9	TRBJ1-2	TRBD1	.	TGTGCCAGCAGCGAAACAGGGGCTAACTATGGCTACACCTTC	CASSETGANYGYTF
TRBV20-1	TRBJ2-1	TRBD2	many	TGCAGTGGTCGAACTAGCGGTCACTCCTACAATGAGCAGTTCTTC	CSGRTSGHSYNEQFF
TRBV7-9	TRBJ1-3	.	many	TGTGCCAGCAGCTTAGGGGGAGACGGAAACACCATATATTTT	CASSLGGDGNTIYF
TRBV6-1	TRBJ1-5	.	.	TGTGCCAGCAGCCCAAGCTCCCCAGAATGGGGGCCCCAGCATTTT	CASSPSSPEWGPQHF
TRBV9	TRBJ2-7	.	many	TGTGCCAGCAGCGCAAGCGGGCATTACGAGCAGTACTTC	CASSASGHYEQYF
TRBV15	TRBJ2-1	.	many	TGTGCCACCAGCAGAGCCGACTTATCACCAGCGGAGAAATACAATGAGCAGTTCTTC	CATSRADLSPAEKYNEQFF
TRBV7-6	TRBJ2-1	.	many	TGTGCCAGCGGCGTTAACTCCTACAATGAGCAGTTCTTC	CASGVNSYNEQFF
TRBV7-9	TRBJ1-6	.	few	TGTGCCAGCAGCTTACTTGGGGGGAATTCACCCCTCCACTTT	CASSLLGGNSPLHF
TRBV7-9	TRBJ1-2	.	many	TGTGCCAGCAGCGGCGTATTGACCTATGGCTACACCTTC	CASSGVLTYGYTF
TRBV5-5	TRBJ2-1	TRBD2	few	TGTGCCAGCACCGTGTCATTGGGACTAGCGGGGGAATGGCATGAGCAGTTCTTC	CASTVSLGLAGEWHEQFF
TRBV6-5	TRBJ2-7	.	many	TGTGCCAGCAGTTACTCACTCCCCGGGACCCTGCCCTACGAGCAGTACTTC	CASSYSLPGTLPYEQYF
TRBV10-3	TRBJ2-3	TRBD1	many	TGTGCCATCAGCGACGGACAGGGGTCGGCAGATACGCAGTATTTT	CAISDGQGSADTQYF
TRBV7-2	TRBJ2-3	.	many	TGTGCCAGCAGCTTAGGGGCTAGCGGCACAGATACGCAGTATTTT	CASSLGASGTDTQYF
TRBV27	TRBJ2-7	TRBD2	many	TGTGCCAGCAGTTTAAGTTTGCGGGAGGGCCTCTACGAGCAGTACTTC	CASSLSLREGLYEQYF